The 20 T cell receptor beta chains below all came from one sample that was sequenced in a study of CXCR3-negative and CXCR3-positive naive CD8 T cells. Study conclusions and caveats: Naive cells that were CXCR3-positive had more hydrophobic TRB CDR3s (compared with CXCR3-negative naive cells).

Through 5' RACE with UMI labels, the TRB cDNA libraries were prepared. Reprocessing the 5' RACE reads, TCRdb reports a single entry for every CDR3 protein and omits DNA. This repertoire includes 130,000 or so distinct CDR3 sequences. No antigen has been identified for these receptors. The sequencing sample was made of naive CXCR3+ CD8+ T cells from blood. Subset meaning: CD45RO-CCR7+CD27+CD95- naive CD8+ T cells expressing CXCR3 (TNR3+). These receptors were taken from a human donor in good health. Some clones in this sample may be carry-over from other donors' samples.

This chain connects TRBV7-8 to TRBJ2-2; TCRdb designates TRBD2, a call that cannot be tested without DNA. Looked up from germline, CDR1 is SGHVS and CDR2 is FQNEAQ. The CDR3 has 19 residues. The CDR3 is CASSLAGLAGGRTTGELFF.

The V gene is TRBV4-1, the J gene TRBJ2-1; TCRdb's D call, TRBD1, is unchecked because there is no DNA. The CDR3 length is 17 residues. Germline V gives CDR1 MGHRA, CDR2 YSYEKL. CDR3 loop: CASSVYPAAGLNNEQFF.

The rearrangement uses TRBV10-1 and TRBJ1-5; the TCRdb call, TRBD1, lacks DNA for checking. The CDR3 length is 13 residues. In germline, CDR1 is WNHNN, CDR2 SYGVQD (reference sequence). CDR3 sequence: CASRGQGNQPQHF.

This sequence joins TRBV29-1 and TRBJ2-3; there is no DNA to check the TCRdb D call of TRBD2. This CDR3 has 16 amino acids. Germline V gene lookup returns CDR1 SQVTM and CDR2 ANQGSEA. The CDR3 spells CSVKGTSGGIADTQYF.

The CDR3 spells CASTPRGWGSNNEQYF. The chain is built from TRBV28 and TRBJ2-7; TCRdb's D gene call, TRBD1, goes unchecked for lack of DNA. This CDR3 is 16 amino acids long. Per the germline V gene, CDR1 is MDHEN and CDR2 is SYDVKM.

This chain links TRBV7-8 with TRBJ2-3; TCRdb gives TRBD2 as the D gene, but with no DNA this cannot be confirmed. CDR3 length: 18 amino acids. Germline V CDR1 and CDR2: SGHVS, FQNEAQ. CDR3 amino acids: CASSLVVSGREETDTQYF.

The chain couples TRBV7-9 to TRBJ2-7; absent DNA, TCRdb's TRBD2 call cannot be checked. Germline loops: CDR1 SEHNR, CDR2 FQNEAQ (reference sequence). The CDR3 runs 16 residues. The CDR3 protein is CASSQSGTRYTYEQYF.

This CDR3 reads CASSQGLGLEQYF. The J gene is TRBJ2-7, the V gene TRBV14. CDR1 and CDR2 (germline): SGHDN, FVKESK. This CDR3 region has 13 residues.

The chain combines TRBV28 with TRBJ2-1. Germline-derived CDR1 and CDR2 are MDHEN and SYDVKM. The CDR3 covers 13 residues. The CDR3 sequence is CASSLTVNNEQFF.

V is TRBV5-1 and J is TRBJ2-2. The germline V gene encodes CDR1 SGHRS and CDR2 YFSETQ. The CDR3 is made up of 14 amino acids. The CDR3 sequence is CASSWTGYTGELFF.

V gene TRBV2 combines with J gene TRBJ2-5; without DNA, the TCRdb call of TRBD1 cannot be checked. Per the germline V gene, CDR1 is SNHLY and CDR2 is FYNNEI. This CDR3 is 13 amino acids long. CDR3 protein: CASTPGPQETQYF.

CDR3 sequence reads: CSVETDSNQPQHF. The chain recombines TRBV29-1 with TRBJ1-5; TCRdb lists TRBD1, though no DNA is available to test this call. Germline V gives CDR1 SQVTM, CDR2 ANQGSEA. The CDR3 sequence is 13 residues long. The entire variable domain, with the rest obtained from reference TRBV29-1 and TRBJ1-5, is as follows: SAVISQKPSRDICQRGTSLTIQCQVDSQVTMMFWYRQQPGQSLTLIATANQGSEATYESGFVIDKFPISRPNLTFSTLTVSNMSPEDSSIYLCSVETDSNQPQHFGDGTRLSIL.

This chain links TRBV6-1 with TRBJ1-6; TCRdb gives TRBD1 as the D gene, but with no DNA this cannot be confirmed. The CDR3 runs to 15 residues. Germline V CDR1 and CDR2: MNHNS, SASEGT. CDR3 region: CASNHTPDHNSPLHF.

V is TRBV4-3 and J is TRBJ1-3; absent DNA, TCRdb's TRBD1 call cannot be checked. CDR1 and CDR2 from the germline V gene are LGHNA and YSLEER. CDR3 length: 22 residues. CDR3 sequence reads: CASSQDRPVSERGLASGNTIYF.

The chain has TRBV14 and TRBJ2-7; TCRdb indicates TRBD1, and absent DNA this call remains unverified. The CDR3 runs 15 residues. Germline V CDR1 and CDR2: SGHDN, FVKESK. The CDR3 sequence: CASSRDQGYAQEQYF.

CDR3 sequence reads: CSVLQGASDIAKNIQYF. V and J are TRBV29-1 and TRBJ2-4; TCRdb reports TRBD1, a call that lacks DNA to check it against. Looked up from germline, CDR1 is SQVTM and CDR2 is ANQGSEA. The CDR3 length is 17 residues.

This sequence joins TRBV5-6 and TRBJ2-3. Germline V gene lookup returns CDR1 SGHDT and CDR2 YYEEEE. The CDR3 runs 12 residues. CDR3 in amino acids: CASTQTEDTQYF.

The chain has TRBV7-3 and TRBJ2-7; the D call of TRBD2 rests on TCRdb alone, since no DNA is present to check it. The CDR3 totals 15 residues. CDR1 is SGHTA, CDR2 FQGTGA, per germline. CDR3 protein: CASSPALGSSYEQYF.

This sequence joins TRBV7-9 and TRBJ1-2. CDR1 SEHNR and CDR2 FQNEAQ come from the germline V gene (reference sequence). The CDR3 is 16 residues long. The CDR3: CASSLTRTERWDGYTF.

The CDR3 loop is CASSGPGQGLTDTQYF. This rearrangement joins TRBV2 to TRBJ2-3; TCRdb's assignment of TRBD1 cannot be checked, as there is no DNA. The CDR3 extends over 16 amino acids. The germline V gene encodes CDR1 SNHLY and CDR2 FYNNEI.